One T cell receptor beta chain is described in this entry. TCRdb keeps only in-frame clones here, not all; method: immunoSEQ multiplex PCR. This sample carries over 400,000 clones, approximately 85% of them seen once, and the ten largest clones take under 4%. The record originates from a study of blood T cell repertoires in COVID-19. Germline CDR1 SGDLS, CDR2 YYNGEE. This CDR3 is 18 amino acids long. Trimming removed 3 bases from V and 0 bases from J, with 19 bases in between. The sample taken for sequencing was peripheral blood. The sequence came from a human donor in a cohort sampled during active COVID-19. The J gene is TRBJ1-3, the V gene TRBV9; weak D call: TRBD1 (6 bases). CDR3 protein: CASSGPNPGRGSGNTIYF. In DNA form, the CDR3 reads TGTGCCAGCAGCGGACCCAACCCGGGCAGGGGCTCTGGAAACACCATATATTTT.